Given below is one T cell receptor (beta chain) in context. The antigen remains unidentified. CDR1 is LGHNA and CDR2 is YSLEER in the germline V gene. This CDR3 contains 15 residues. V lost 0 bases, J lost 8 bases, and 8 bases stayed unmatched. The data belong to a study of T-cell reconstitution after alpha-beta-depleted transplantation in children. Study observations and caveats: Reportedly, roughly two months post-transplant, alpha-beta T cells arose from several hundred expanded graft clones. At one year after transplant, newly produced T cells mostly accounted for T-cell counts and diversity.

Unique molecular identifiers were incorporated into the prepared TCRbeta library. MiXCR, run by TCRdb on the PCR reads, gives a single entry per CDR3 protein. The sample contains nearly 350,000 distinct CDR3 sequences, 15% to 20% of which appear only once. The sample consisted of PBMCs, mostly from graft donor cells, taken 360 days after TCRalphabeta/CD19-depleted stem cell transplant. V usage is TRBV4-3 and J usage is TRBJ1-1, with 8 bases matching TRBD1. The sequence came from a male patient aged 2 to 10 who had a stem cell transplant for acute lymphoblastic leukemia, so the T cells may come from the graft donor. The CDR3: CASSQDGQGRLEAFF. CDR3 DNA sequence: TGCGCCAGCAGCCAAGATGGACAGGGCAGACTCGAAGCTTTCTTT.